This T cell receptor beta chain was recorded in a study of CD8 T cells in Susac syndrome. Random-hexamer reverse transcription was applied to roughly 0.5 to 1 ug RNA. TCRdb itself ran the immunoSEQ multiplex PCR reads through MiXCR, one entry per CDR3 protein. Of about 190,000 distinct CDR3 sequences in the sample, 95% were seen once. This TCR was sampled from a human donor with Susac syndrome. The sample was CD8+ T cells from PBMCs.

Here the CDR3 reads CASSLVSFPDTQYF. The CDR3, as DNA: TGTGCCAGCAGCTTAGTTAGCTTCCCAGATACGCAGTATTTT. The chain is built from TRBV7-2 and TRBJ2-3; D not certain. This CDR3 comprises 14 residues. Germline CDR1 SGHTA, CDR2 FQGNSA. With 1 base removed from V and 4 bases from J, the gap between germline ends came to 9 bases.